This TCR beta chain was captured by sequencing in a study of T cells after yellow fever vaccination. Study overall: Preparing low-cell-number fractions relied on SMART-Seq v4 Ultra Low Input. Study outcomes and limitations: There was a possibility that FACS-sorted repertoires contained abundant clonotypes contaminating from the bulk population.

V gave up 10 bases and J gave up 6 bases; unmatched junction bases: 5. The CDR3 is 13 residues long. Germline values: CDR1 MDHEN, CDR2 SYDVKM. This clonotype was picked up a small number of times. No antigen is known for it. TCRdb re-analysed the 5' RACE reads in MiXCR, keeping a single row per CDR3 protein. The sample lists hundreds of thousands of distinct CDR3 sequences, roughly a sixth seen once, with 18% in the top ten. The chain is built from TRBV28 and TRBJ2-3; 12 positions match TRBD2. This material consisted of PBMCs, taken before the yellow fever booster vaccination. The receptor was isolated from a man aged 18 to 30 who received the YFV17D yellow fever vaccine. The CDR3 protein is CATSGGAPDTQYF. The CDR3, as DNA: TGTGCCACTAGCGGGGGGGCCCCGGATACGCAGTATTTT. Full variable domain (outside the CDR3, taken from reference TRBV28 and TRBJ2-3): DVKVTQSSRYLVKRTGEKVFLECVQDMDHENMFWYRQDPGLGLRLIYFSYDVKMKEKGDIPEGYSVSREKKERFSLILESASTNQTSMYLCATSGGAPDTQYFGPGTRLTVL.